The 9 T cell receptor beta chains below all came from one sample that was sequenced in a study of T cell responses to AZD1222 COVID-19 vaccine. Sequencing was performed with immunoSEQ multiplex PCR; in TCRdb, only in-frame clones are kept and a portion is missing. Among approximately 120,000 clones listed, more than 70% were seen once. The specimen was peripheral blood, collected 28 days after the second AZD1222 dose. Receptors originate from an adult who received the AZD1222 COVID-19 vaccine.

The chain couples TRBV3-1 (or the pseudogene TRBV3-2) to TRBJ2-1, with TRBD2 matching 9 bases. The length of the CDR3 is 15 residues. V lost 4 bases to trimming and J lost 4 bases; unmatched junction nucleotides: 5. Per the germline V gene, CDR1 is LGHDT and CDR2 is YNNKEL (reference sequence). The CDR3 DNA reads TGTGCCAGCAGCCCGACTAGCGGAGCTTACAATGAGCAGTTCTTC. Protein: CASSPTSGAYNEQFF.

The rearrangement uses TRBV3-1 (or the pseudogene TRBV3-2) and TRBJ1-2; tentative D call: TRBD1 (5 bases). V was trimmed by 4 bases and J by 7 bases, leaving 10 bases between them. Germline CDR1 and CDR2: LGHDT and YNNKEL (reference sequence). The CDR3 is 12 amino acids. The DNA for the CDR3 is TGTGCCAGCAGCCGGGGGGAGAGTGGCTACACCTTC. Amino acid sequence: CASSRGESGYTF.

The chain recombines TRBV29-1 with TRBJ2-5, with D perhaps TRBD1 or TRBD2 (6 bases each). Germline V lookup: CDR1 SQVTM, CDR2 ANQGSEA. CDR3 length: 18 amino acids. The ends were cut back, 4 bases at V and 3 bases at J, with 27 bases in the middle. CDR3 coding DNA: TGCAGCGTTGGATTCTTGATAGGAGGGGGTCGGGTAGAAGAGACCCAGTACTTC. Translated: CSVGFLIGGGRVEETQYF.

This clone was found once. The rearrangement links TRBV7-3 to TRBJ2-1; no clear D gene. Germline CDR1 reads SGHTA; CDR2 reads FQGTGA. CDR3 size: 14 residues. V shed 4 bases and J shed 4 bases, with 11 bases lying between them. CDR3 bases: TGTGCCAGCAGCTCCCTCCCGGCATACAATGAGCAGTTCTTC. This gives the protein CASSSLPAYNEQFF.

This clone is a singleton in its sample. The V gene is TRBV7-2, the J gene TRBJ1-4; the D is unclear. Trimming stripped 5 bases from V and 3 bases from J, with 10 bases between. CDR1 SGHTA and CDR2 FQGNSA come from the germline V gene. The CDR3 length is 14 residues. CDR3 residues: CASSPTLANEKLFF. CDR3 sequence (DNA): TGTGCCAGCAGCCCGACACTAGCTAATGAAAAACTGTTTTTT.

The gene calls are TRBV7-9 and TRBJ1-5, with D possibly being TRBD1 (6 bases). This CDR3 has 18 amino acids. Between the trimmed V and J ends, which lost 1 base and 3 bases, there was a span of 19 bases. The germline CDR1 and CDR2 sequences are SEHNR and FQNEAQ (reference sequence). CDR3 DNA sequence: TGTGCCAGCAGCTTAGGGGTCCGACAGGCTGAGGCCAATCAGCCCCAGCATTTT. As protein: CASSLGVRQAEANQPQHF.

The chain carries TRBV6-2 or TRBV6-3 and TRBJ2-1; D remains unclear. V lost 6 bases to trimming and J lost 8 bases, with 23 bases between them. The length of the CDR3 is 16 residues. Germline CDR1 and CDR2: MNHEY and SVGEGT. CDR3 nucleotides: TGTGCCAGCAGCCAAGCGATGGTACCCGTAAGCCATGAGCAGTTCTTC. This encodes CASSQAMVPVSHEQFF.

The DNA for the CDR3 is TGCGCCAGCAGCCCCGGGACAGGACCGAACACTGAAGCTTTCTTT. Translating gives CASSPGTGPNTEAFF. V gene TRBV5-1 combines with J gene TRBJ1-1, with 8 bases fitting TRBD1. The junction had 6 bases not matched to a gene; V was cut back by 4 bases and J by 1 base. Germline V gene lookup returns CDR1 SGHRS and CDR2 YFSETQ. The CDR3 covers 15 residues.

The rearrangement joins TRBV4-3 to TRBJ1-4; D not certain. The V end was cut by 1 base, the J end by 3 bases, with 12 bases between. The CDR3 is made up of 16 amino acids. CDR1 and CDR2 (germline): LGHNA, YSLEER. The CDR3 DNA reads TGCGCCAGCAGCCAAGTAGATTGGGTTGCTAATGAAAAACTGTTTTTT. Protein: CASSQVDWVANEKLFF.